This T cell receptor (beta chain) appears in the sequencing data of a study of cytomegalovirus exposure and HLA in healthy donors. General study results and limits: A later analysis revealed that TCR association rates differed between HLA loci, peaking at DRB1 and bottoming out at HLA-C.

The study ran its PCR with 60 Vbeta and 13 Jbeta primers. Sequencing was performed with immunoSEQ multiplex PCR; in TCRdb, only in-frame clones are kept and a portion is missing. The record lists about 130,000 clones, of which the ten most abundant hold 2.2%. Note on this clone: No antigen is known for it.

The CDR3 consists of 15 residues. The V gene's germline CDR1 is SGHTA and CDR2 FQGNSA. V lost 1 base and J lost 5, with 11 bases in between. Sequenced input: PBMCs. This TCR was sampled from a man aged 40-55 years in good health and CMV-seronegative. The V call is TRBV7-2, the J call TRBJ2-2, with D perhaps TRBD1 (6 bases). The CDR3 spells CASSLGRGATGELFF. CDR3 bases: TGTGCCAGCAGCTTAGGCAGGGGTGCGACCGGGGAGCTGTTTTTT.